This T cell receptor beta chain was retrieved from a study of shared clonotypes between healthy human individuals. With 3 bases removed from V and 2 bases from J, the gap between germline ends came to 11 bases. CDR1 is MNHNS and CDR2 is SASEGT in the germline V gene. The CDR3 has 14 residues. Genomic DNA of each subset was evenly split across several immunoSEQ plates. Sequencing was performed with immunoSEQ multiplex PCR; in TCRdb, only in-frame clones are kept and a portion is missing. The sample lists 2 million to 3 million clones, roughly nine tenths occurring once. The TCR originated in a man in his late teens or twenties in good health. Sequencing was performed on naive CD4+ T cells sorted from blood. Subset indicated: CD45RA+ positively selected. This rearrangement joins TRBV6-1 to TRBJ2-7; D perhaps matches TRBD1 (6 bases). The CDR3 bases are TGTGCCAGCAGTGACCAGGGGCCCCCCTACGAGCAGTACTTC. This encodes CASSDQGPPYEQYF.